A selection of T cell receptor beta chains follows, all from one sample in a study of cytomegalovirus exposure and HLA in healthy donors. Produced via immunoSEQ multiplex PCR; TCRdb's table is partial and in-frame only. The sample has approximately 120,000 clones, approximately 69% seen once. The sample was PBMCs. The receptors stem from a man aged 35-49 years in good health and CMV-seropositive. The CDR3 runs from the conserved cysteine through the conserved F or W. D genes are given only for firm matches.

j_call	v_call	d_call	cdr3_nt	cdr3_aa
TRBJ1-5	TRBV5-4	.	TGTGCCAGCAGCTTGCCGGGAAGCAATCAGCCCCAGCATTTT	CASSLPGSNQPQHF
TRBJ2-3	TRBV19	TRBD1	TGTGCCAGTCATCCCACCAGGGGGAGCACAGATACGCAGTATTTT	CASHPTRGSTDTQYF
TRBJ2-7	TRBV5-4	TRBD2	TGTGCCAGCAGCCCCGGGGCAGCGGGGTTCTCCTACGAGCAGTACTTC	CASSPGAAGFSYEQYF
TRBJ1-1	TRBV6-5	.	TGTGCCAGCAGTTATAGTGCAGGGAACACTGAAGCTTTCTTT	CASSYSAGNTEAFF
TRBJ2-2	TRBV6-5	TRBD1	TGTGCCAGCAGACCAGATACAGGGGTCACCGGGGAGCTGTTTTTT	CASRPDTGVTGELFF
TRBJ1-4	TRBV29-1	.	TGCAGCGTTGGGGAGAATGAAAAACTGTTTTTT	CSVGENEKLFF
TRBJ2-5	TRBV5-1	TRBD2	TGCGCCAGCAGCCAGACCGGGACTAGCGGCCAAGAGACCCAGTACTTC	CASSQTGTSGQETQYF
TRBJ2-1	TRBV7-9	TRBD2	TGTGCCAGCAGCTTAGGGTTCGCGGGGGGACCCTACAATGAGCAGTTCTTC	CASSLGFAGGPYNEQFF
TRBJ2-1	TRBV6-1	.	TGTGCCAGCAGTGCCCGGGACGGGGGTTACAATGAGCAGTTCTTC	CASSARDGGYNEQFF
TRBJ2-7	TRBV6-1	.	TGTGCCAGCAGGGTGGGCAGGGGCTACGAGCAGTACTTC	CASRVGRGYEQYF